These 6 T cell receptor beta chains share one sample of origin, sequenced in a study of tumor T cells in aggressive B-cell lymphoma. Produced via immunoSEQ multiplex PCR; TCRdb's table is partial and in-frame only. The sample yields approximately 7,300 clones, under 85% seen once. Sequenced input: tumor tissue. The receptors stem from an adult with diffuse large B cell lymphoma.

The sample holds a few counts of this clone. Distinct nucleotide sequences in the sample also encode this CDR3. This chain joins TRBV11-2 and TRBJ2-5, with D unclear. CDR3 length: 14 amino acids. CDR1 SGHAT and CDR2 FQNNGV come from the germline V gene. V lost 1 base and J 6 bases, leaving 12 bases between the germline ends. CDR3 amino acids: CASSLVRVPQTQYF. The CDR3 bases are TGTGCCAGCAGCTTAGTTCGAGTACCGCAGACCCAGTACTTC.

The CDR3 region is CASSHLGLAENTGELFF. The CDR3 nucleotides are TGTGCCAGCAGCCACTTAGGACTAGCGGAAAACACCGGGGAGCTGTTTTTT. The chain joins TRBV4-2 to TRBJ2-2; 10 positions agree with TRBD2. The J segment lost 2 bases and the V segment lost 3 bases, leaving 6 bases of the junction unmatched. This CDR3 is 17 amino acids long. CDR1 is LGHNA, CDR2 YNFKEQ, per germline.

The rearrangement uses TRBV7-2 and TRBJ2-1; 8 bases are a match to TRBD1. Germline loops: CDR1 SGHTA, CDR2 FQGNSA. The CDR3 length is 16 residues. The J segment lost 8 bases and the V segment lost 6 bases, leaving 15 bases of the junction unmatched. Here the CDR3 DNA reads TGTGCCAGCAGTTCCGCCGGACAGGGAATTTCGTATGAGCAGTTCTTC. This translates into CASSSAGQGISYEQFF.

The genes are TRBV10-2 and TRBJ2-1; 10 bases fit TRBD2. Germline V gene lookup returns CDR1 WSHSY and CDR2 SAAADI. V was clipped by 5 bases and J by 3 bases; unmatched bases: 4. This CDR3 has 15 amino acids. CDR3 sequence reads: CASSKGLALYNEQFF. CDR3 bases: TGCGCCAGCAGTAAGGGACTAGCGCTCTACAATGAGCAGTTCTTC.

The gene calls are TRBV6-1 and TRBJ1-5; tentative D call: TRBD1 (5 bases). The CDR3 totals 14 residues. The ends were cut back, 5 bases at V and 5 bases at J, with 13 bases in the middle. From germline, CDR1 is MNHNS and CDR2 SASEGT. CDR3 DNA sequence: TGTGCCAGCAGTCCTAGGGGAACAGATCAGCCCCAGCATTTT. As protein: CASSPRGTDQPQHF.

The chain couples TRBV30 to TRBJ1-2, with D tentatively TRBD1 (5 bases). V shed 2 bases and J shed 8 bases, with 15 bases lying between them. This CDR3 comprises 13 residues. Germline V gene data show CDR1 as GTSNPN and CDR2 as SVGIG (reference sequence). The DNA of the CDR3 is TGTGCCTGGAGTAGGGTCACGGGGGAGGGCTACACCTTC. It specifies CAWSRVTGEGYTF.